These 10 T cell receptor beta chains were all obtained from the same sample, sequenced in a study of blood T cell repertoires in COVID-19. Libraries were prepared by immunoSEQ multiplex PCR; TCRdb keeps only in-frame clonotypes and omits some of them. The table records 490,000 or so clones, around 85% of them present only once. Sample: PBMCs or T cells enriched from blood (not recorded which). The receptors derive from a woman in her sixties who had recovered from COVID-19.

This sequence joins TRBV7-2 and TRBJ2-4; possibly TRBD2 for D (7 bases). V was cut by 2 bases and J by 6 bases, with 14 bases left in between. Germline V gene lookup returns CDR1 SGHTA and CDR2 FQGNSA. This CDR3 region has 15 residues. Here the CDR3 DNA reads TGTGCCAGCAGCTTATTCGCGGGGGCTGGAAACATTCAGTACTTC. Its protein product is CASSLFAGAGNIQYF. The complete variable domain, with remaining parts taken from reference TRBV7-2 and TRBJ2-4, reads GAGVSQSPSNKVTEKGKDVELRCDPISGHTALYWYRQSLGQGLEFLIYFQGNSAPDKSGLPSDRFSAERTGGSVSTLTIQRTQQEDSAVYLCASSLFAGAGNIQYFGAGTRLSVL.

As DNA, the CDR3 is TGTGCCAGCAGCTCGGAGGACAGCCGCACTACCTACGAGCAGTACTTC. Translation gives CASSSEDSRTTYEQYF. V usage is TRBV7-9 and J usage is TRBJ2-7, with D maybe TRBD1 (6 bases). The CDR3 length is 16 residues. Trimming left V 4 bases short and J 2 bases short, with 18 bases between. The germline CDR1 and CDR2 sequences are SEHNR and FQNEAQ (reference sequence).

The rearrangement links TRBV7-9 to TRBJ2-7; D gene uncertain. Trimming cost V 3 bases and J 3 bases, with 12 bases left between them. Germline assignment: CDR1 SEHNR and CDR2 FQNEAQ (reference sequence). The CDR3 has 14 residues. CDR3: CASSFPRGVYEQYF. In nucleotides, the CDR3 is TGTGCCAGCAGCTTCCCTCGCGGAGTCTACGAGCAGTACTTC. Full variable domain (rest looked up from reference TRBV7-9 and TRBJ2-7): DTGVSQNPRHKITKRGQNVTFRCDPISEHNRLYWYRQTLGQGPEFLTYFQNEAQLEKSRLLSDRFSAERPKGSFSTLEIQRTEQGDSAMYLCASSFPRGVYEQYFGPGTRLTVT.

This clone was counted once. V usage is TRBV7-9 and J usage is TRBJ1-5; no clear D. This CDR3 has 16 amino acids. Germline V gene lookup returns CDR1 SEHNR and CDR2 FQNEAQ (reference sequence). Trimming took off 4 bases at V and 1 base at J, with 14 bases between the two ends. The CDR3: CASSSDLAVSNQPQHF. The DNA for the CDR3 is TGTGCCAGCAGCTCCGACCTGGCGGTAAGCAATCAGCCCCAGCATTTT.

The CDR3, as DNA: TGCGCCAGCAGTACAGGGGGCACAACCTATGGCTACACCTTC. Residues: CASSTGGTTYGYTF. The genes are TRBV5-1 and TRBJ1-2; TRBD1 matches 9 bases. V shed 5 bases, J shed 4 bases, and the junction held 6 bases outside the gene matches. Germline CDR1 SGHRS, CDR2 YFSETQ. The CDR3 is 14 residues long.

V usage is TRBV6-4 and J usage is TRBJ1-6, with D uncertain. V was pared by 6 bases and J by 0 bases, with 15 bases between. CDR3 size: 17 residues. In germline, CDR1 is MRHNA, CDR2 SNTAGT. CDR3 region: CASSLQPLSSYNSPLHF. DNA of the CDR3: TGTGCCAGCAGCTTACAGCCGCTAAGCTCCTATAATTCACCCCTCCACTTT.

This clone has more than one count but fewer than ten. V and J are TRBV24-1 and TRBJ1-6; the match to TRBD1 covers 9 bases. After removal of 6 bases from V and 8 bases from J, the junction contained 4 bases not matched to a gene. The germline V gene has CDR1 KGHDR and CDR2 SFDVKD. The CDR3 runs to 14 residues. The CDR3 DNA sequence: TGTGCCACCAGTCGGGGACAGGGAGATTCACCCCTCCACTTT. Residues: CATSRGQGDSPLHF.

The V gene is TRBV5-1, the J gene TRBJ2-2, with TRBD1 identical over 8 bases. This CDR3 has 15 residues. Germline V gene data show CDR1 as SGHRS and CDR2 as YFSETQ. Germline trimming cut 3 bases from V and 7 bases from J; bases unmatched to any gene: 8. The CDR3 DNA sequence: TGCGCCAGCAGCTCTTCGACAGGGGATTACGGGGAGCTGTTTTTT. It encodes CASSSSTGDYGELFF. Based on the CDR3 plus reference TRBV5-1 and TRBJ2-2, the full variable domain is KAGVTQTPRYLIKTRGQQVTLSCSPISGHRSVSWYQQTPGQGLQFLFEYFSETQRNKGNFPGRFSGRQFSNSRSEMNVSTLELGDSALYLCASSSSTGDYGELFFGEGSRLTVL.

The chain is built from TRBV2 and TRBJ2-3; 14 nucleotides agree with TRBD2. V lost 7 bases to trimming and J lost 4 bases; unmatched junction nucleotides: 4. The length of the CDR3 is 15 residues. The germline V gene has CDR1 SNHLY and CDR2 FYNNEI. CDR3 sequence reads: CASIRLAGGPDTQYF. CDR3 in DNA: TGTGCCAGCATCAGACTAGCGGGGGGGCCAGATACGCAGTATTTT. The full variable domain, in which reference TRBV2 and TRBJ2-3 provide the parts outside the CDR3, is EPEVTQTPSHQVTQMGQEVILRCVPISNHLYFYWYRQILGQKVEFLVSFYNNEISEKSEIFDDQFSVERPDGSNFTLKIRSTKLEDSAMYFCASIRLAGGPDTQYFGPGTRLTVL.

CDR3 sequence reads: CASWDRRSTEAFF. The CDR3, as DNA: TGTGCCTCATGGGACAGACGGAGCACTGAAGCTTTCTTT. The gene calls are TRBV3-1 (or the pseudogene TRBV3-2) and TRBJ1-1; 7 bases line up with TRBD1. CDR1 LGHDT and CDR2 YNNKEL come from the germline V gene (reference sequence). The V segment lost 11 bases and the J segment 4 bases; nucleotides outside the gene matches: 10. CDR3 length: 13 amino acids.